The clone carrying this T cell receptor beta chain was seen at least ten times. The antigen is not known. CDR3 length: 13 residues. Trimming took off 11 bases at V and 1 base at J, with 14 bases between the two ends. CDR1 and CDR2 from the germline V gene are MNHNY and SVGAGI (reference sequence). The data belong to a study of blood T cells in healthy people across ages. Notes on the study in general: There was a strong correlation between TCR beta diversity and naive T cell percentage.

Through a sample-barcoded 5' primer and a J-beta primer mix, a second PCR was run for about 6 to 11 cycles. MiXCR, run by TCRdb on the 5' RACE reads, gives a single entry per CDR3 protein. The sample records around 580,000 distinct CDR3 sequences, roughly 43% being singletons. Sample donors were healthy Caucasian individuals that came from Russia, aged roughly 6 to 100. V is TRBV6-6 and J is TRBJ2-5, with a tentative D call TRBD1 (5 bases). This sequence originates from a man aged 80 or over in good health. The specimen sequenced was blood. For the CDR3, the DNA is TGTGCCGGCACGGACAACCGCCAAGAGACCCAGTACTTC. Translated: CAGTDNRQETQYF.